The rows below give T cell receptor beta chains drawn from one sample of a study of cytomegalovirus exposure and HLA in healthy donors. Generated by immunoSEQ multiplex PCR, the TCRdb table keeps only in-frame clones and is missing some. The top ten clones hold 2.8% of a sample with 150,000 or so clones, approximately 75% of them seen once. Sequenced: PBMCs. All receptors derive from a man between 18 and 35 years old in good health and CMV-seronegative. The CDR3 runs from the conserved cysteine through the conserved F or W. The order of the fields is V gene, CDR3 protein.

v_gene: TRBV7-9; CDR3aa: CASSLAVTTGINQPQHF
v_gene: TRBV7-3; CDR3aa: CASSLTDNLNSSPLHF
v_gene: TRBV5-4; CDR3aa: CASSRTENTEAFF
v_gene: TRBV7-2; CDR3aa: CASSLGWGGGNTEAFF
v_gene: TRBV11-3; CDR3aa: CASSLGGGTGGEDTQYF
v_gene: TRBV11-1; CDR3aa: CASSLAWGLENSQYF
v_gene: TRBV6-1; CDR3aa: CASSEGYSNQPQHF
v_gene: TRBV28; CDR3aa: CAARGPNYGYTF
v_gene: TRBV7-8; CDR3aa: CASSRLRHLSNQPQHF
v_gene: TRBV5-1; CDR3aa: CASSQTQGLGETQYF
v_gene: TRBV6-5; CDR3aa: CASSSYKEGGDGYTF
v_gene: TRBV11-2; CDR3aa: CASSLLIEYNEQFF
v_gene: TRBV19; CDR3aa: CASSLGQGDPYEQYF
v_gene: TRBV9; CDR3aa: CASSARQGVDGYTF
v_gene: TRBV11-2; CDR3aa: CASSLGTGGIGDTEAFF
v_gene: TRBV5-6; CDR3aa: CASSLELTGAPGELFF
v_gene: TRBV7-2; CDR3aa: CATTGTYNSPLHF
v_gene: TRBV30; CDR3aa: CAWSAGLGYGYTF
v_gene: TRBV6-1; CDR3aa: CASSEGGGNQPQHF
v_gene: TRBV4-3; CDR3aa: CASSQVKGAGSFNSPLHF
v_gene: TRBV5-6; CDR3aa: CASSFRGSNQPQHF
v_gene: TRBV19; CDR3aa: CATDSGGAGKNIQYF
v_gene: TRBV7-2; CDR3aa: CASSPRTGGSGELFF
v_gene: TRBV5-1; CDR3aa: CASSYRTAGNTIYF
v_gene: TRBV29-1; CDR3aa: CSAGTNEKLFF
v_gene: TRBV5-1; CDR3aa: CASSLKGTSGGAPDTQYF
v_gene: TRBV19; CDR3aa: CASSIGQLQPYGYTF
v_gene: TRBV10-3; CDR3aa: CAISESETTSYEQYF
v_gene: TRBV5-1; CDR3aa: CASSFGWLNTEAFF
v_gene: TRBV27; CDR3aa: CASSFRQGGQPQHF
v_gene: TRBV11-3; CDR3aa: CASSSRGNNEQFF
v_gene: TRBV6-5; CDR3aa: CASSPRNIRSYEQYF
v_gene: TRBV2; CDR3aa: CASRAGDLYEQYF
v_gene: TRBV5-4; CDR3aa: CASSGPIFSINEQFF
v_gene: TRBV6-5; CDR3aa: CASSLQGAGVTEAFF
v_gene: TRBV4-1; CDR3aa: CASSQVMGTANGNEQFF
v_gene: TRBV6-6; CDR3aa: CASSRRTVPSTDTQYF